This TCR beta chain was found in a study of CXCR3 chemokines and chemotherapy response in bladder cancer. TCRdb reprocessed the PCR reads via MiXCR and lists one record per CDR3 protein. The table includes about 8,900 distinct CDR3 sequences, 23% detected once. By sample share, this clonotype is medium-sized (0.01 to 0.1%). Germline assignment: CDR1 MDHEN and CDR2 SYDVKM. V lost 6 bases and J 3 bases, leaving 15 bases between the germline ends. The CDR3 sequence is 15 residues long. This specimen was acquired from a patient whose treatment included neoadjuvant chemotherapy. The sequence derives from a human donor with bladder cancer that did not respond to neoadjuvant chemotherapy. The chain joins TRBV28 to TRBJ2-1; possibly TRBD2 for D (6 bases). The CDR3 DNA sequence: TGTGCCAGCAGGGGGGGTGTGGGGGACTACAATGAGCAGTTCTTC. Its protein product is CASRGGVGDYNEQFF.